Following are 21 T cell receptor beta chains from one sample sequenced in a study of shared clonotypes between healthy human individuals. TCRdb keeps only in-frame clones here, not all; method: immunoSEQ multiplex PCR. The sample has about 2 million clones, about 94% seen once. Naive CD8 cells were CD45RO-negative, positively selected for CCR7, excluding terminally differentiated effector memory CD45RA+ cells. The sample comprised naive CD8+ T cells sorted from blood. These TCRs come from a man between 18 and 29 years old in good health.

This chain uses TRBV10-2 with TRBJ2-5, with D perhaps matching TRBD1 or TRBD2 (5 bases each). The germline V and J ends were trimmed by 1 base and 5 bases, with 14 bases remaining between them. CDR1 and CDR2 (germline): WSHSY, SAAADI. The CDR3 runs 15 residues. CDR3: CASSEFGTGEETQYF. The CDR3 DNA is TGCGCCAGCAGTGAGTTTGGGACCGGGGAGGAGACCCAGTACTTC.

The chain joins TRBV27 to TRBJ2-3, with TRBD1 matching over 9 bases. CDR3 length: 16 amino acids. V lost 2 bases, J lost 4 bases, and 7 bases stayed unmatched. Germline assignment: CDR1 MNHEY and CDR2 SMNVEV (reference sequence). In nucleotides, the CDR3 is TGTGCCAGCAGTTTAATGACAGGGGGTAGGTCAGATACGCAGTATTTT. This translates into CASSLMTGGRSDTQYF.

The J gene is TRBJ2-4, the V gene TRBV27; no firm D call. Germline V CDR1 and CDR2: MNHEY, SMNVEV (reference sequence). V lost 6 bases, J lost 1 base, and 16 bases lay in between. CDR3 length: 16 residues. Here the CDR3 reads CASSPLEGSAKNIQYF. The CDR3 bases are TGTGCCAGCAGCCCTTTGGAAGGATCGGCCAAAAACATTCAGTACTTC.

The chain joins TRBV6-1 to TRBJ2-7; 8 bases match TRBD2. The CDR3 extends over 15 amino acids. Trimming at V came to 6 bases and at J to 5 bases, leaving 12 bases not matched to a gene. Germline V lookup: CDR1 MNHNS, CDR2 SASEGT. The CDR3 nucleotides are TGTGCCAGCAGCCACTTAGCGGGGCCGGCGGACGAGCAGTACTTC. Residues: CASSHLAGPADEQYF.

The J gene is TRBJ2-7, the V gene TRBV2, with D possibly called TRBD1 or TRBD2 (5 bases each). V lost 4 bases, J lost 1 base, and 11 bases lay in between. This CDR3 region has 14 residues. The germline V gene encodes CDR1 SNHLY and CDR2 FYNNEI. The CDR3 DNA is TGTGCCAGCAGTGCCGGGACGTTGTCCTACGAGCAGTACTTC. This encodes CASSAGTLSYEQYF.

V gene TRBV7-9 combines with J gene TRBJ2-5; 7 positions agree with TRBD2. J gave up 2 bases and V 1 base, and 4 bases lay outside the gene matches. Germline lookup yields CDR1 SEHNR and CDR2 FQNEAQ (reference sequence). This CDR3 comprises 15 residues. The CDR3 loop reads CASSLVGGGQETQYF. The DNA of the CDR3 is TGTGCCAGCAGCTTAGTCGGCGGGGGACAAGAGACCCAGTACTTC.

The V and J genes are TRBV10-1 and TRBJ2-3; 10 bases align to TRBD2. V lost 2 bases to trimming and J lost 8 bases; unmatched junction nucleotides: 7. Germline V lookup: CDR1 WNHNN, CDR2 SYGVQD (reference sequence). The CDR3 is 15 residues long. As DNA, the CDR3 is TGCGCCAGCAGTGAGAGCGGGGGGGCCTTAGGTACGCAGTATTTT. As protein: CASSESGGALGTQYF.

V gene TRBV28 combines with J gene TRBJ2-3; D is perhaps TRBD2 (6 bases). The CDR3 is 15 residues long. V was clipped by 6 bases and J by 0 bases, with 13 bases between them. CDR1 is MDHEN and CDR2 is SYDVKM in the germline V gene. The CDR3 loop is CASSPSGYSTDTQYF. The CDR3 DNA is TGTGCCAGCAGCCCCAGCGGGTATAGCACAGATACGCAGTATTTT.

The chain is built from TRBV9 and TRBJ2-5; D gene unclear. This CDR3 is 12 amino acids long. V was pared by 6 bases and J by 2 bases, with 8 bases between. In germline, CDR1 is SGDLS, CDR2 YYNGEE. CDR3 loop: CASTNDQETQYF. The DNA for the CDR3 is TGTGCCAGCACCAACGATCAAGAGACCCAGTACTTC.

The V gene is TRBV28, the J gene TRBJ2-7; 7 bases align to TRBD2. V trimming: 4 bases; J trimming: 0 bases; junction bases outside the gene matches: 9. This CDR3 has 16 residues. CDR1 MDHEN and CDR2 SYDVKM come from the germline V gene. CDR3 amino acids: CASSSPWRENSYEQYF. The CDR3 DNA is TGTGCCAGCAGTTCCCCATGGCGGGAGAACTCCTACGAGCAGTACTTC. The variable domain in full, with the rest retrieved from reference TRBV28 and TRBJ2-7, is DVKVTQSSRYLVKRTGEKVFLECVQDMDHENMFWYRQDPGLGLRLIYFSYDVKMKEKGDIPEGYSVSREKKERFSLILESASTNQTSMYLCASSSPWRENSYEQYFGPGTRLTVT.

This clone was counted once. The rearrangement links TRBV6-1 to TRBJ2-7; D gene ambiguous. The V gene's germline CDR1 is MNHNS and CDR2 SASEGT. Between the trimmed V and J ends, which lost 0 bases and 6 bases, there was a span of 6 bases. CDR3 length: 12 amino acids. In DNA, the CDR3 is TGTGCCAGCAGTGAAGCAGGGCCCGAGCAGTACTTC. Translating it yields CASSEAGPEQYF.

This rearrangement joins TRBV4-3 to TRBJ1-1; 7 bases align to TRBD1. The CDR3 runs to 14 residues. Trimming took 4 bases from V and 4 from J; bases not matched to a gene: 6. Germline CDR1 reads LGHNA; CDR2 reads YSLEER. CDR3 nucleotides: TGCGCCAGCAGCCTAGGACAGGAGGGCACTGAAGCTTTCTTT. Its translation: CASSLGQEGTEAFF.

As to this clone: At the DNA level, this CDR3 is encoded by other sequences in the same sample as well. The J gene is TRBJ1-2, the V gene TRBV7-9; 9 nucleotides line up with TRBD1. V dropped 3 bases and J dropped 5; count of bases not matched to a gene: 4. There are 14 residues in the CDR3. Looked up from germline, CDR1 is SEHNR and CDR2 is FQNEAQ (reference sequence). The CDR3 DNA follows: TGTGCCAGCAGCTTGTCCGGGACAGGGTATGGCTACACCTTC. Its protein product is CASSLSGTGYGYTF.

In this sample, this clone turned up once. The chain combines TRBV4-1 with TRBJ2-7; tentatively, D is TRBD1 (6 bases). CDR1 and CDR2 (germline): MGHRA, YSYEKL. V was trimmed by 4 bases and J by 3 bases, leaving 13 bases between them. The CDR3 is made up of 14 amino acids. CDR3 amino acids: CASSPRDTDYEQYF. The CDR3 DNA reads TGCGCCAGCAGCCCCCGGGACACAGACTACGAGCAGTACTTC.

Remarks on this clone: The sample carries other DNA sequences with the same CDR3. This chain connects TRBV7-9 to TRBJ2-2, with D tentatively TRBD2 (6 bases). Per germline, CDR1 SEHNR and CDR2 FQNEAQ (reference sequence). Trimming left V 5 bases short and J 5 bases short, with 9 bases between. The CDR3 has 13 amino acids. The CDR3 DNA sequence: TGTGCCAGCAGCCCCGGGGGAACCGGGGAGCTGTTTTTT. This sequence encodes CASSPGGTGELFF.

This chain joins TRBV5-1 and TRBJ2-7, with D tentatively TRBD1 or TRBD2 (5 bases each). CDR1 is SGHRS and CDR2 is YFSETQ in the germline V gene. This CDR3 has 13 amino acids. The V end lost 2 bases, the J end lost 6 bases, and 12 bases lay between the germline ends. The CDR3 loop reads CASSFGGTPEQYF. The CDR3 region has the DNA TGCGCCAGCAGCTTTGGGGGTACGCCCGAGCAGTACTTC.

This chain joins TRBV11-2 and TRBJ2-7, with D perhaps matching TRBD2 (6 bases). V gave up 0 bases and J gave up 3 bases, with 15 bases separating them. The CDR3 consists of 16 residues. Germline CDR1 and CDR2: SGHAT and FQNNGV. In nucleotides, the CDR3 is TGTGCCAGCAGCTTAGAGGCGTACGGGAGAAGCTACGAGCAGTACTTC. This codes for CASSLEAYGRSYEQYF.

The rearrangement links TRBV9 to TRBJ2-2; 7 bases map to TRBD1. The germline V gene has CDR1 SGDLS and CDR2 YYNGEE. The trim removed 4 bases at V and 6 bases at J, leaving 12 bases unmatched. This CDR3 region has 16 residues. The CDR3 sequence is CASSLYSQGKAGELFF. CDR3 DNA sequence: TGTGCCAGCAGCCTCTACTCACAGGGGAAGGCCGGGGAGCTGTTTTTT.

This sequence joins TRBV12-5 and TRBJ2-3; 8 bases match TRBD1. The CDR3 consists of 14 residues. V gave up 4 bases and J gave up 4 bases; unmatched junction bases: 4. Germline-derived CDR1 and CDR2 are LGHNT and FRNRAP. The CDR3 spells CASGYGQGPDTQYF. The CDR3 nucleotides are TGTGCTAGTGGTTATGGACAGGGACCAGATACGCAGTATTTT.

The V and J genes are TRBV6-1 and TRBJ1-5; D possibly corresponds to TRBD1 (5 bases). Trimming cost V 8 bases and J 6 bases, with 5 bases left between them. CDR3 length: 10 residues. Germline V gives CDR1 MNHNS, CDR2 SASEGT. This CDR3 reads CASGGQPQHF. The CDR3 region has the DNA TGTGCCAGCGGGGGTCAGCCCCAGCATTTT.

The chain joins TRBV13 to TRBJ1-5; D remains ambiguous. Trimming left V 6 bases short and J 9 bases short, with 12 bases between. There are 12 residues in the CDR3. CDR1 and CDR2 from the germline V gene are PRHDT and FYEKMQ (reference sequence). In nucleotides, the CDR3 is TGTGCCAGCAGTTTAACCGGATCGCCCCAGCATTTT. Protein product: CASSLTGSPQHF.